A selection of T cell receptor beta chains follows, all from one sample in a study of technical replicates of blood from a few donors. Method: immunoSEQ multiplex PCR; TCRdb's copy keeps in-frame clones and lacks some. Among about 81,000 clones listed, more than 90% were seen once. The sequencing sample was made of T cells isolated from PBMCs. The receptors originated from a human donor in good health. Both conserved end residues are part of each CDR3. Each record gives: J gene, V gene, CDR3 protein.

J: TRBJ1-1; V: TRBV7-9; CDR3: CASSSYTADSGGEAFF
J: TRBJ1-1; V: TRBV5-1; CDR3: CASSPRTGNTEAFF
J: TRBJ2-3; V: TRBV7-9; CDR3: CASSSPLTDTQYF
J: TRBJ1-1; V: TRBV2; CDR3: CASSGFLMSLEAFF
J: TRBJ2-1; V: TRBV7-6; CDR3: CASSPGLAGGHNEQFF
J: TRBJ2-3; V: TRBV5-4; CDR3: CASSFRGTDTQYF
J: TRBJ1-1; V: TRBV10-3; CDR3: CAISDITEAFF
J: TRBJ1-3; V: TRBV19; CDR3: CASSMKGVVSGNTIYF
J: TRBJ2-3; V: TRBV4-2; CDR3: CASSQSSGPETNTDTQYF
J: TRBJ2-7; V: TRBV6-1; CDR3: CASSEAWQGGMVEQYF
J: TRBJ1-1; V: TRBV7-6; CDR3: CASSLAPGTEAFF
J: TRBJ2-1; V: TRBV4-1; CDR3: CASSQPSGKNEQFF
J: TRBJ1-2; V: TRBV9; CDR3: CASSHGQGTYGYTF
J: TRBJ2-5; V: TRBV4-3; CDR3: CASSQRDRVDFEETQYF
J: TRBJ2-7; V: TRBV7-2; CDR3: CASSYITPYEQYF
J: TRBJ2-5; V: TRBV28; CDR3: CASNFELPGQQETQYF
J: TRBJ1-2; V: TRBV6-5; CDR3: CASSTLPGANYGYTF
J: TRBJ1-2; V: TRBV29-1; CDR3: CSVVGTGYGYTF
J: TRBJ2-3; V: TRBV9; CDR3: CASSVGLAGVDTQYF
J: TRBJ2-4; V: TRBV7-2; CDR3: CASSFSPSGTAKNIQYF
J: TRBJ1-1; V: TRBV29-1; CDR3: CSVHRGGTEAFF
J: TRBJ1-2; V: TRBV16; CDR3: CASSQSTGANYGYTF
J: TRBJ1-1; V: TRBV29-1; CDR3: CSVEALGGSYEAFF
J: TRBJ1-2; V: TRBV5-5; CDR3: CASSPHQDYGYTF
J: TRBJ1-2; V: TRBV6-5; CDR3: CASSQGEMYGYTF
J: TRBJ2-2; V: TRBV5-1; CDR3: CASSLVAGVNTGELFF
J: TRBJ2-1; V: TRBV11-2; CDR3: CASSKGLNNEQFF
J: TRBJ2-3; V: TRBV9; CDR3: CASTQLAGLDTQYF
J: TRBJ2-5; V: TRBV9; CDR3: CASSSGLAYQETQYF
J: TRBJ2-1; V: TRBV5-8; CDR3: CASSLASGTGSHNEQFF
J: TRBJ1-5; V: TRBV6-6; CDR3: CASWGIGNQPQHF
J: TRBJ2-3; V: TRBV27; CDR3: CASSTSGATDTQYF
J: TRBJ2-5; V: TRBV5-1; CDR3: CASWAEETQYF
J: TRBJ2-3; V: TRBV30; CDR3: CAWSTGVTDTQYF
J: TRBJ2-1; V: TRBV7-2; CDR3: CASSLGRRGNNEQFF
J: TRBJ1-5; V: TRBV18; CDR3: CASSPAVSNQPQHF
J: TRBJ2-3; V: TRBV5-1; CDR3: CASSYQGREADTQYF
J: TRBJ1-4; V: TRBV7-9; CDR3: CASSSDGTGEKLFF
J: TRBJ2-5; V: TRBV10-1; CDR3: CASSESALLVLETQYF
J: TRBJ1-3; V: TRBV11-3; CDR3: CASSVQASSGNTIYF
J: TRBJ2-2; V: TRBV13; CDR3: CASSDGLAVTGELFF
J: TRBJ2-6; V: TRBV7-9; CDR3: CASSLYGDRAFGGANVLTF
J: TRBJ2-7; V: TRBV9; CDR3: CASSGSGTEADEQYF